The 21 T cell receptor beta chains in this list originate from one sample, sequenced in a study of blood T cell repertoires in COVID-19. Sequenced by immunoSEQ multiplex PCR; TCRdb stores in-frame clones only, minus some. The sample yields about 49,000 clones, 85% to 90% seen once. The sequencing input was peripheral blood. These receptors all come from a human donor in a cohort sampled during active COVID-19.

This clone has only a few counts. The chain links TRBV7-9 to TRBJ2-2; 12 nucleotides line up with TRBD2. Germline V lookup: CDR1 SEHNR, CDR2 FQNEAQ (reference sequence). Trimming at V came to 6 bases and at J to 5 bases, leaving 1 base not matched to a gene. The CDR3 extends over 14 amino acids. The DNA of the CDR3 is TGTGCCAGCAGAGGACTAGCGGGGACCGGGGAGCTGTTTTTT. Protein: CASRGLAGTGELFF. The full variable domain, rest sourced from reference TRBV7-9 and TRBJ2-2, is DTGVSQNPRHKITKRGQNVTFRCDPISEHNRLYWYRQTLGQGPEFLTYFQNEAQLEKSRLLSDRFSAERPKGSFSTLEIQRTEQGDSAMYLCASRGLAGTGELFFGEGSRLTVL.

The rearrangement joins TRBV28 to TRBJ1-2, with D tentatively TRBD1 (5 bases). This CDR3 is built from 13 residues. The V gene's germline CDR1 is MDHEN and CDR2 SYDVKM. V lost 10 bases to trimming and J lost 5 bases, with 17 bases between them. CDR3 amino acids: CATQPGRKYGYTF. DNA of the CDR3: TGTGCCACCCAGCCAGGGCGAAAATATGGCTACACCTTC.

J is TRBJ1-2 and V is TRBV6-6; 8 nucleotides match TRBD1. The CDR3 has 13 amino acids. CDR1 is MNHNY, CDR2 SVGAGI, per germline (reference sequence). V gave up 4 bases and J gave up 3 bases; unmatched junction bases: 1. CDR3 DNA: TGTGCCAGCAGTTCGGGACAGGACTATGGCTACACCTTC. Translation: CASSSGQDYGYTF.

This rearrangement joins TRBV6-1 to TRBJ1-2; 12 positions match TRBD1. CDR1 is MNHNS and CDR2 is SASEGT in the germline V gene. This CDR3 region has 18 residues. V was pared by 4 bases and J by 4 bases, with 13 bases of the junction left unmatched. The CDR3 reads CASSVGRDRGRLGYGYTF. The CDR3 coding sequence is TGTGCCAGCAGTGTTGGCCGGGACAGGGGGCGTCTCGGCTATGGCTACACCTTC.

The V and J genes are TRBV9 and TRBJ1-2; a weak D match, TRBD1 (5 bases). Germline V gene lookup returns CDR1 SGDLS and CDR2 YYNGEE. Trimming took 0 bases from V and 5 from J, leaving 14 bases between them. The CDR3 loop spans 15 amino acids. The chain's CDR3 is CASSVGAQGMYGYTF. In DNA form, the CDR3 reads TGTGCCAGCAGCGTAGGAGCTCAGGGCATGTATGGCTACACCTTC.

V gene TRBV24-1 combines with J gene TRBJ1-3; D is unclear. The germline V and J ends were trimmed by 0 bases and 0 bases, with 14 bases remaining between them. The CDR3 is 18 residues long. CDR1 KGHDR and CDR2 SFDVKD come from the germline V gene. CDR3 sequence: CATSDLLRGADSGNTIYF. CDR3 sequence (DNA): TGTGCCACCAGTGATTTGCTCAGAGGTGCTGACTCTGGAAACACCATATATTTT.

The V and J genes are TRBV28 and TRBJ2-3; 16 bases line up with TRBD2. Losses at the gene ends were 5 bases for V and 4 bases for J; bases not matched to a gene: 12. The CDR3 runs to 19 residues. CDR1 and CDR2 (germline): MDHEN, SYDVKM. The chain's CDR3 is CASSLGTSGRAVVSDTQYF. In DNA form, the CDR3 reads TGTGCCAGCAGTCTCGGGACTAGCGGGAGGGCCGTAGTTTCAGATACGCAGTATTTT.

The CDR3 DNA reads TGTGCCAGCAGTTTACCGGGACAGGGGAGATATGGCTACACCTTC. Amino acid sequence: CASSLPGQGRYGYTF. This rearrangement joins TRBV28 to TRBJ1-2, with 10 bases fitting TRBD1. Losses at the gene ends were 2 bases for V and 5 bases for J; bases not matched to a gene: 5. The CDR3 length is 15 residues. Germline lookup yields CDR1 MDHEN and CDR2 SYDVKM.

This clone was recorded once. The chain has TRBV7-2 and TRBJ1-1, with 8 nucleotides matching TRBD1. Germline trimming cut 4 bases from V and 1 base from J; bases unmatched to any gene: 2. Germline V gene data show CDR1 as SGHTA and CDR2 as FQGNSA. The CDR3 consists of 14 residues. CDR3 coding DNA: TGTGCCAGCAGCTGGGGACAGGCGAACACTGAAGCTTTCTTT. The encoded protein is CASSWGQANTEAFF.

V is TRBV6-2 or TRBV6-3 and J is TRBJ1-5; D call uncertain. Germline V gene data show CDR1 as MNHEY and CDR2 as SVGEGT. This CDR3 contains 13 residues. The V end was cut by 2 bases, the J end by 4 bases, with 6 bases between. The CDR3 DNA follows: TGTGCCAGCAGTTACGGAGGGAATCAGCCCCAGCATTTT. Protein sequence: CASSYGGNQPQHF.

The chain couples TRBV5-1 to TRBJ2-7, with 7 bases aligning to TRBD2. The germline V gene has CDR1 SGHRS and CDR2 YFSETQ. V dropped 2 bases and J dropped 5; count of bases not matched to a gene: 19. This CDR3 spans 18 amino acids. The CDR3 DNA reads TGCGCCAGCAGCTTTTCGGGTCGGGGCGGGAGTTCCCCCCACGAGCAGTACTTC. Its protein is CASSFSGRGGSSPHEQYF. The full variable domain, rest sourced from reference TRBV5-1 and TRBJ2-7, is KAGVTQTPRYLIKTRGQQVTLSCSPISGHRSVSWYQQTPGQGLQFLFEYFSETQRNKGNFPGRFSGRQFSNSRSEMNVSTLELGDSALYLCASSFSGRGGSSPHEQYFGPGTRLTVT.

The chain has TRBV3-1 (or the pseudogene TRBV3-2) and TRBJ2-1; 8 nucleotides agree with TRBD2. This CDR3 contains 16 residues. V dropped 4 bases and J dropped 4; count of bases not matched to a gene: 9. Germline CDR1 and CDR2: LGHDT and YNNKEL (reference sequence). DNA of the CDR3: TGTGCCAGCAGCCCCGGGATAGCGGGACTATACAATGAGCAGTTCTTC. Amino acid sequence: CASSPGIAGLYNEQFF.

The rearrangement links TRBV19 to TRBJ2-7, with 10 bases aligning to TRBD1. The CDR3 has 17 amino acids. Germline CDR1 is LNHDA and CDR2 is SQIVND (reference sequence). With 0 bases clipped from V and 1 base from J, the junction kept 6 bases outside the gene matches. The CDR3 DNA sequence: TGTGCCAGTAGTATAGATGCCGGGACAGGGGTATCCTACGAGCAGTACTTC. Its translation is CASSIDAGTGVSYEQYF.

The genes are TRBV7-9 and TRBJ1-1; 7 bases fit TRBD1. CDR1 is SEHNR, CDR2 FQNEAQ, per germline (reference sequence). V lost 4 bases to trimming and J lost 1 base; unmatched junction nucleotides: 3. This CDR3 region has 14 residues. CDR3 bases: TGTGCCAGCAGCTCCGACAGGGAGAACACTGAAGCTTTCTTT. Protein product: CASSSDRENTEAFF.

The genes are TRBV29-1 and TRBJ1-1; D remains unclear. The CDR3 has 12 residues. V dropped 7 bases and J dropped 7 bases, with 16 bases sitting between them. From germline, CDR1 is SQVTM and CDR2 ANQGSEA. The CDR3 loop reads CSGLNPPVEAFF. The CDR3 DNA reads TGCAGCGGTCTTAACCCCCCAGTTGAAGCTTTCTTT. The variable domain in full, with the rest retrieved from reference TRBV29-1 and TRBJ1-1, is SAVISQKPSRDICQRGTSLTIQCQVDSQVTMMFWYRQQPGQSLTLIATANQGSEATYESGFVIDKFPISRPNLTFSTLTVSNMSPEDSSIYLCSGLNPPVEAFFGQGTRLTVV.

The CDR3 here is CASSYREGQGMTEAFF. Written as DNA, the CDR3 is TGTGCCAGCAGTTACAGGGAGGGACAGGGGATGACTGAAGCTTTCTTT. The chain links TRBV6-6 to TRBJ1-1; 10 bases fit TRBD1. The length of the CDR3 is 16 residues. Per the germline V gene, CDR1 is MNHNY and CDR2 is SVGAGI (reference sequence). Unmatched junction bases numbered 8, after V lost 2 bases and J lost 5 bases.

This chain links TRBV11-2 with TRBJ1-2; D remains unclear. Trimming pared 11 bases from V and 1 base from J, leaving 8 bases between. CDR3 length equals 11 residues. Per germline, CDR1 SGHAT and CDR2 FQNNGV. CDR3: CAGRDNYGYTF. The CDR3 DNA follows: TGTGCCGGGCGGGATAACTATGGCTACACCTTC.

The V and J genes are TRBV9 and TRBJ2-7; 11 bases match TRBD1. CDR1 and CDR2 from the germline V gene are SGDLS and YYNGEE. CDR3 length: 15 amino acids. Trimming at V came to 0 bases and at J to 2 bases, leaving 1 base not matched to a gene. The CDR3 is CASSVGGQGAYEQYF. CDR3 bases: TGTGCCAGCAGCGTAGGGGGACAGGGGGCCTACGAGCAGTACTTC.

The chain links TRBV2 to TRBJ2-5, with 11 bases identical to TRBD2. In germline, CDR1 is SNHLY, CDR2 FYNNEI. CDR3 length equals 14 residues. The V segment lost 6 bases and the J segment 7 bases; nucleotides outside the gene matches: 7. CDR3 bases: TGTGCCAGCAGAGGGACTAGCGGCGAGATGACCCAGTACTTC. Translation gives CASRGTSGEMTQYF.

The CDR3 sequence: CASSRDPSLGYNEQFF. The CDR3 DNA reads TGTGCCAGTAGCCGAGATCCTAGTCTCGGCTACAATGAGCAGTTCTTC. The rearrangement links TRBV19 to TRBJ2-1; the D is unclear. Trimming took off 6 bases at V and 3 bases at J, with 18 bases between the two ends. CDR1 is LNHDA and CDR2 is SQIVND in the germline V gene (reference sequence). CDR3 length: 16 amino acids.

This clone showed up just once. The gene calls are TRBV7-8 and TRBJ1-2; D is possibly TRBD1 (6 bases). Trimming removed 5 bases from V and 6 bases from J, with 7 bases in between. This CDR3 comprises 11 residues. Germline loops: CDR1 SGHVS, CDR2 FQNEAQ. The CDR3 sequence: CASSTGNGYTF. In DNA, the CDR3 is TGTGCCAGCAGCACAGGGAATGGCTACACCTTC.